This TCR beta chain was sequenced during a study of identical twins. Study results and caveats: Models predicted too little out-of-frame TCR alpha sharing in monozygotic twins.

V was pared by 1 base and J by 8 bases, with 2 bases between. The CDR3 runs to 11 residues. Germline loops: CDR1 SGHNT, CDR2 YENEEA. From the 5' RACE reads, TCRdb called clonotypes with MiXCR, one entry per CDR3 protein. The sample shows about 210,000 distinct CDR3 sequences, less than 9.5% of them seen only once. Comments on this clonotype: The antigen is unknown.

The TCR was taken from a woman aged 18-29 years in good health. The rearrangement joins TRBV11-3 to TRBJ1-4; no clear D gene. Input material: memory (CD45RO+) T cells sorted from blood. The CDR3 sequence: CASSLAEKLFF. In nucleotides, the CDR3 is TGTGCCAGCAGCTTAGCCGAAAAACTGTTTTTT.